This TCR beta chain was recorded in a study of CD8 T cells in ankylosing spondylitis. Notes on the study in general: Earlier studies detected some motif variants in reactive arthritis synovial fluid and blood.

Scientists made TCR beta libraries using quantitative 5'-RACE with molecular barcodes. Each CDR3 protein is one row after TCRdb ran MiXCR on the 5' RACE reads. The table records roughly 100,000 distinct CDR3 sequences, roughly 8.3% of them present only once. The germline gives CDR1 SGHRS, CDR2 YFSETQ. The CDR3 consists of 13 residues. V lost 4 bases to trimming and J lost 7 bases, with 13 bases between them. This clonotype occurred many times. Its antigen is currently unknown. The chain joins TRBV5-1 to TRBJ2-3, with a tentative D call TRBD1 (6 bases). This sequence originates from a male donor with ankylosing spondylitis or in good health (not recorded which). Sequencing used blood, either unsorted or a sorted T cell fraction (not recorded which). DNA of the CDR3: TGCGCCAGCAGCACAGGGACCAGGAATACGCAGTATTTT. Encoded protein: CASSTGTRNTQYF.